Given below is one T cell receptor beta chain in context. The data derive from a study of blood T cell repertoires in COVID-19. Assay used: immunoSEQ multiplex PCR; TCRdb lists only in-frame clones, some missing. Here the sample spans over 50,000 clones, approximately 77% being singletons. The CDR3 consists of 15 residues. Between the trimmed V and J ends, which lost 3 bases and 5 bases, there was a span of 15 bases. Germline V gene data show CDR1 as KGHDR and CDR2 as SFDVKD. This clonotype was sampled from a woman aged 70 to 79 with COVID-19, enrolled during active disease. The chain couples TRBV24-1 to TRBJ2-5, with D hard to call. Sequencing used peripheral blood. The CDR3 protein is CATSDPYSSGETQYF. Here the CDR3 DNA reads TGTGCCACCAGTGATCCATACTCTAGTGGTGAGACCCAGTACTTC.